This entry describes one T cell receptor (beta chain). Its antigen is as yet unknown. The CDR3 extends over 16 amino acids. Germline CDR1 reads SGHAT; CDR2 reads FQNNGV. Trimming left V 4 bases short and J 0 bases short, with 14 bases between. The sample belongs to a study of OX40 agonist ivuxolimab in advanced cancers. Overall study results and limits: CD4+ and CD8+ blood T cells expanded clonally by week 6 at 0.1 to 3.0 mg/kg.

TCRdb's copy holds only in-frame clones and misses some; the assay was immunoSEQ multiplex PCR. The sample comprises roughly 89,000 clones, around 90% of which are singletons, and roughly 0.32% rests with the top ten. Drawing of blood for sampling happened at baseline, at cycle 4 day 1, and at cycle 7 day 1. V is TRBV11-2 and J is TRBJ2-3; no firm D call. This TCR came from an adult with an advanced solid tumor such as melanoma, head and neck, liver or kidney cancer. Here the sequenced sample was CD4+ or CD8+ T cells sorted from blood, taken in a trial of the OX40 agonist ivuxolimab. CDR3 coding DNA: TGTGCCAGCAGCTCTCTCTGGGCGGCTAGCACAGATACGCAGTATTTT. Translation gives CASSSLWAASTDTQYF.